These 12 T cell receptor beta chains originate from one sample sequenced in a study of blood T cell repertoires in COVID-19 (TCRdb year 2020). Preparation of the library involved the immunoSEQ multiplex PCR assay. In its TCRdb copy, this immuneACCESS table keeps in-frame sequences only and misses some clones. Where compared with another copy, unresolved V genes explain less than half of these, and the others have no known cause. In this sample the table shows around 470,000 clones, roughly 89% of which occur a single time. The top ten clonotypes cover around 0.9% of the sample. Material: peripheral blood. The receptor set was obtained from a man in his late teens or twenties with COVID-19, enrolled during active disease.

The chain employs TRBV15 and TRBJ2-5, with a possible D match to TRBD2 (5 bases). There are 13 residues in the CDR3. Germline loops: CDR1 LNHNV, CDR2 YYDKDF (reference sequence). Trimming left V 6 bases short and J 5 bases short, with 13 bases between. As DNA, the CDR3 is TGTGCCACCAGGGCGGGTCTGCAGGAGACCCAGTACTTC. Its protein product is CATRAGLQETQYF.

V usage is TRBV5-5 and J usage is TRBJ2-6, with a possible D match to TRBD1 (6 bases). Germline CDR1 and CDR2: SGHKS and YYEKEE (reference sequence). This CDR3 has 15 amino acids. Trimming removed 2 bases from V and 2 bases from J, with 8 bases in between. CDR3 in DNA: TGTGCCAGCAGCTTACAGGGTGCTGGGGCCAACGTCCTGACTTTC. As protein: CASSLQGAGANVLTF. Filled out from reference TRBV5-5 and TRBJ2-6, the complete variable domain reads DAGVTQSPTHLIKTRGQQVTLRCSPISGHKSVSWYQQVLGQGPQFIFQYYEKEERGRGNFPDRFSARQFPNYSSELNVNALLLGDSALYLCASSLQGAGANVLTFGAGSRLTVL.

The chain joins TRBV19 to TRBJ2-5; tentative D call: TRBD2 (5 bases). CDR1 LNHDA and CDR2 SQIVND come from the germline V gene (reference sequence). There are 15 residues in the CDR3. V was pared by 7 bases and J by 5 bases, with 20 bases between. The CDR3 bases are TGTGCCAGTAAAAGAACGGCGGGTCGTGAGGAGACCCAGTACTTC. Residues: CASKRTAGREETQYF.

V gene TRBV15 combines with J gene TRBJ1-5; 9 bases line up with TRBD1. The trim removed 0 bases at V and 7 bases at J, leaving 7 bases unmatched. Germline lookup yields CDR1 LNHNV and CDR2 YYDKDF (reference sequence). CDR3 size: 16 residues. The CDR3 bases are TGTGCCACCAGCAGAGATCTGGGACAGGGTAAACAGCCCCAGCATTTT. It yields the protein CATSRDLGQGKQPQHF.

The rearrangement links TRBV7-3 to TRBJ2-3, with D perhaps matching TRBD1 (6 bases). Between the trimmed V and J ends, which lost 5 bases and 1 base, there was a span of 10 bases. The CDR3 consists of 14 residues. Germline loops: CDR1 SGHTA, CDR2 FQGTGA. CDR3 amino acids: CASSIAGGTDTQYF. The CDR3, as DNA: TGTGCCAGCAGCATCGCAGGGGGCACAGATACGCAGTATTTT.

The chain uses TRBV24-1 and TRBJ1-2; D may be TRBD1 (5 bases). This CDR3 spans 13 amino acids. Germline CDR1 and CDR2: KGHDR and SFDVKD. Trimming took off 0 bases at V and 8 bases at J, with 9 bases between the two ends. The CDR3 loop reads CATSDLGASGYTF. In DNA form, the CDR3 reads TGTGCCACCAGTGATTTGGGGGCGAGCGGCTACACCTTC.

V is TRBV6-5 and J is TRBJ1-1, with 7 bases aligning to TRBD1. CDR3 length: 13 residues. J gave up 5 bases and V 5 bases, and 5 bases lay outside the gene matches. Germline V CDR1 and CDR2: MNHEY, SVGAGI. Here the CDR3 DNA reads TGTGCCAGCAGTAAAACAGGGGCGACTGAAGCTTTCTTT. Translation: CASSKTGATEAFF.

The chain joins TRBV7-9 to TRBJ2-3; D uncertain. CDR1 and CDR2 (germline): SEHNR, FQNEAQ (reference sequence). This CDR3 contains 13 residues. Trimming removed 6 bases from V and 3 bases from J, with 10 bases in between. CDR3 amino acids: CASSTPLTDTQYF. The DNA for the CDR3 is TGTGCCAGCAGTACACCTTTAACAGATACGCAGTATTTT.

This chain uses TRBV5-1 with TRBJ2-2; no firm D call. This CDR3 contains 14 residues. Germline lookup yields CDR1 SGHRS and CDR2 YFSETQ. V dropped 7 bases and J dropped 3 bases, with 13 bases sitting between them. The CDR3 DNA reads TGCGCCAGCCGCCCCCGGTTGGACACCGGGGAGCTGTTTTTT. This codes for CASRPRLDTGELFF.

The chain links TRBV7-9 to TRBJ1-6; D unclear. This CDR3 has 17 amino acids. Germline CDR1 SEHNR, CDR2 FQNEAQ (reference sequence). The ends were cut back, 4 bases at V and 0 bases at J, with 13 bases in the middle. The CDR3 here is CASSSRDQRSYNSPLHF. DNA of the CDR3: TGTGCCAGCAGCTCACGGGATCAGCGCTCCTATAATTCACCCCTCCACTTT.

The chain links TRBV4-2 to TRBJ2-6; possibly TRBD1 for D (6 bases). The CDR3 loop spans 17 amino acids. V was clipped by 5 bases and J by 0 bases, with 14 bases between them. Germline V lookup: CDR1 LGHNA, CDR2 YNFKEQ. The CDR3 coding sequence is TGTGCCAGCAGCGTAAGGATACAGGGCTCTGGGGCCAACGTCCTGACTTTC. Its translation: CASSVRIQGSGANVLTF.

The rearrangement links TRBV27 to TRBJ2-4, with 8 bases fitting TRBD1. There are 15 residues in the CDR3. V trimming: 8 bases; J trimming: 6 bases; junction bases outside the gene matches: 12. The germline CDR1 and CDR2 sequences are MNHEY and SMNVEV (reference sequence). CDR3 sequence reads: CASSRDRPSGNIQYF. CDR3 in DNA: TGTGCCAGCTCCCGGGACAGGCCTTCCGGAAACATTCAGTACTTC.